The 5 T cell receptor beta chains in this list originate from one sample, sequenced in a study of cytomegalovirus exposure and HLA in healthy donors. Both 60 Vbeta primers and 13 Jbeta primers went into the PCR. Generated by immunoSEQ multiplex PCR, the TCRdb table keeps only in-frame clones and is missing some. The sample records around 120,000 clones, less than 20% being singletons. Sequencing used PBMCs. The source is a woman aged 18-30 years in good health and CMV-seronegative.

This clone has more than one count but fewer than ten. The chain combines TRBV30 with TRBJ2-5; 11 bases match TRBD1. Trimming took 4 bases from V and 1 from J; bases not matched to a gene: 5. CDR1 GTSNPN and CDR2 SVGIG come from the germline V gene (reference sequence). The CDR3 loop spans 15 amino acids. CDR3 amino acids: CAWKDRGRPQETQYF. In DNA, the CDR3 is TGTGCCTGGAAGGACAGGGGGCGCCCCCAAGAGACCCAGTACTTC.

The V and J genes are TRBV28 and TRBJ2-7; possible D gene TRBD2, 6 bases. Trimming stripped 1 base from V and 2 bases from J, with 12 bases between. Germline CDR1 and CDR2: MDHEN and SYDVKM. CDR3 length: 15 amino acids. CDR3 DNA: TGTGCCAGCAGTTTATCCCGGGGGTTCCCCTACGAGCAGTACTTC. Translating it yields CASSLSRGFPYEQYF.

The sample holds a few counts of this clone. The gene calls are TRBV2 and TRBJ1-5; no reliable D call. Germline CDR1 reads SNHLY; CDR2 reads FYNNEI. This CDR3 region has 13 residues. V was cut by 3 bases and J by 6 bases, with 9 bases left in between. The CDR3 reads CASSEAPGQPQHF. Here the CDR3 DNA reads TGTGCCAGCAGTGAGGCCCCAGGTCAGCCCCAGCATTTT.

The genes are TRBV5-1 and TRBJ2-3, with 8 bases identical to TRBD2. The V gene end was trimmed by 1 base and the J gene end by 5 bases; junction bases not matched to a gene: 3. The CDR3 runs 14 residues. Per germline, CDR1 SGHRS and CDR2 YFSETQ. CDR3 sequence: CASSLRLAGDTQYF. The CDR3 coding sequence is TGCGCCAGCAGCTTGCGGCTAGCGGGAGATACGCAGTATTTT.

This clone was counted only a few times. The chain is built from TRBV4-2 and TRBJ1-2; D call uncertain. Between the trimmed V and J ends, which lost 1 base and 6 bases, there was a span of 18 bases. The CDR3 loop spans 16 amino acids. In germline, CDR1 is LGHNA, CDR2 YNFKEQ. The chain's CDR3 is CASSQGAGAGGDGYTF. The CDR3 DNA is TGTGCCAGCAGCCAAGGGGCCGGTGCGGGCGGTGATGGCTACACCTTC.